A selection of T cell receptor beta chains follows, all from one sample in a study of blood T cell repertoires in COVID-19. The protocol was immunoSEQ multiplex PCR, while the TCRdb copy is restricted to in-frame clones and leaves out a portion. Of 110,000 or so clones detected, over 75% appear once; the ten largest clones hold around 6.7%. Material for sequencing was peripheral blood. The receptor set was obtained from a woman aged 45-65 years with acute or convalescent COVID-19. Both conserved end residues are part of each CDR3. Each record gives: clone size, J gene, V gene, CDR3 protein. A row's size may be missing; if present it is once, few, many or a size class.

. | TRBJ1-1 | TRBV3-1/TRBV3-2 | CASSQDPGMRTEAFF
. | TRBJ2-3 | TRBV9 | CASSVGKGVSTDTQYF
. | TRBJ1-2 | TRBV7-3 | CASSLRAGGAGGYTF
. | TRBJ2-5 | TRBV18 | CASSPDRAQETQYF
. | TRBJ1-6 | TRBV5-8 | CASSLAGVGSPLHF
. | TRBJ2-7 | TRBV30 | CAWSPDREDEQYF
. | TRBJ2-1 | TRBV5-1 | CASSLGSRSDEQFF
. | TRBJ2-2 | TRBV11-2 | CASSLLGAGGELFF
. | TRBJ1-2 | TRBV5-1 | CASSLNGEEGYTF
. | TRBJ2-7 | TRBV28 | CASSPLRIERQYF
. | TRBJ2-7 | TRBV6-6 | CASSFDTYYEQYF
. | TRBJ2-1 | TRBV19 | CASSTSGTGYNEQFF
. | TRBJ1-3 | TRBV18 | CASSPPARSQDTIYF
few | TRBJ2-2 | TRBV7-2 | CASRHGTLNTGELFF
. | TRBJ2-7 | TRBV5-1 | CASSLARDEQYF
. | TRBJ2-7 | TRBV28 | CASSFPGGSYEQYF
. | TRBJ1-2 | TRBV7-2 | CASSLGWGNYGYTF
few | TRBJ1-4 | TRBV5-6 | CASSLGLGVINEKLFF
. | TRBJ2-3 | TRBV5-1 | CASSGAGAGDTQYF
. | TRBJ1-1 | TRBV5-1 | CASSPSAGADTEAFF
. | TRBJ2-3 | TRBV15 | CATSRELAGAGDTQYF
. | TRBJ2-1 | TRBV28 | CASSLRTVRVKGGYNEQFF
. | TRBJ1-6 | TRBV30 | CAWTPQFNSPLHF
. | TRBJ1-4 | TRBV7-9 | CASGVGGSPAGKLFF
. | TRBJ1-5 | TRBV28 | CASSFTRYRGDNQPQHF
. | TRBJ2-1 | TRBV28 | CASSHSPDRSPYNEQFF
. | TRBJ2-2 | TRBV12-5 | CASGLGHLNTGELFF
few | TRBJ1-1 | TRBV30 | CAWSVDRVNTEAFF
. | TRBJ2-5 | TRBV2 | CASSARGALRLETQYF
. | TRBJ2-1 | TRBV7-7 | CASSGGQGVSGEQFF
. | TRBJ1-3 | TRBV4-1 | CASSQGFKATERNTIYF
. | TRBJ1-2 | TRBV7-2 | CASSGTGTHYGYTF
. | TRBJ1-4 | TRBV24-1 | CATHVRARGEKLFF
. | TRBJ1-2 | TRBV6-1 | CASVRQIGSYGYTF
. | TRBJ2-7 | TRBV18 | CASSPTSGEQYF
. | TRBJ1-2 | TRBV7-8 | CASSLPGGSYGYTF
. | TRBJ1-2 | TRBV27 | CASSRTANAAYGYTF
once | TRBJ2-6 | TRBV19 | CATGAGANVLTF
. | TRBJ1-2 | TRBV5-1 | CASSLESLSLYGYTF
once | TRBJ2-7 | TRBV5-1 | CASSLDALTGQGNEQYF
. | TRBJ1-6 | TRBV7-8 | CASSLDARMDSPLHF
. | TRBJ1-1 | TRBV19 | CASRRGQGNTEAFF
. | TRBJ2-3 | TRBV24-1 | CATSEAGTGTDTQYF
few | TRBJ1-6 | TRBV3-1/TRBV3-2 | CASSQVLRVTGMGGSPLHF
. | TRBJ1-1 | TRBV27 | CASSLGRGTEAFF
. | TRBJ1-5 | TRBV7-8 | CASSLGTDHYSNQPQHF
. | TRBJ2-7 | TRBV5-1 | CASSPGTVLDYEQYF
. | TRBJ2-1 | TRBV3-1/TRBV3-2 | CASSQMSGALYNEQFF
. | TRBJ2-1 | TRBV6-6 | CASSGTETYNEQFF
. | TRBJ2-1 | TRBV6-5 | CASSYSSGQYNEQFF
. | TRBJ2-3 | TRBV2 | CASSDPPGAQYF
. | TRBJ1-2 | TRBV5-5 | CASSSQGVNGYTF